This TCR beta chain was obtained from a study of post-analysis software for immune sequencing data. The sample holds a few counts of this clonotype. What it binds is not known. Regarding the study as a whole: Patients carried roughly 5 TRBV segments more frequently than controls did, and TRBV5-6, TRBV5-1 and TRBV20-1 were among them. Normalized Chao1 diversity in multiple sclerosis patients fell significantly below that of controls.

Incorporated into the TCR beta cDNA libraries were unique molecular identifiers, which served to reduce PCR and sequencing biases. MiXCR, applied by TCRdb to the PCR reads, yields one record per CDR3 protein. Here the sample spans about 500,000 distinct CDR3 sequences, under 55% being singletons. The CDR3 extends over 16 amino acids. Germline V lookup: CDR1 MNHEY, CDR2 SVGAGI. Unmatched junction bases numbered 6, after V lost 6 bases and J lost 1 base. The sequenced material came from blood. This rearrangement joins TRBV6-5 to TRBJ2-1, with TRBD2 matching over 10 bases. This TCR came from a girl aged 5-17 years with multiple sclerosis. This CDR3 is CASSGGLATSYNEQFF. CDR3 DNA sequence: TGTGCCAGCAGCGGGGGACTAGCGACATCCTACAATGAGCAGTTCTTC.